This T cell receptor (beta chain) was sequenced for a study of T cell repertoires in cytomegalovirus infection. Study in general: Through public TCR beta signatures, both CMV infection and matching HLA type were indicated. Study results and caveats: Summed public TCR beta family frequency identified CMV carriers bearing the relevant HLA. Clonotypes of TCR beta that were HLA-C-restricted and CMV-specific dominated the ex vivo response.

In this sample, this clonotype turned up a few times. Its target is not known. TCRdb called the reads again in MiXCR, with one record for every CDR3 protein. Among roughly 120,000 distinct CDR3 sequences listed, over 25% were seen once. Germline V gene data show CDR1 as SQVTM and CDR2 as ANQGSEA. The CDR3 sequence is 10 residues long. The V gene lost 3 bases and the J gene lost 15 bases, with 12 bases spanning the gap. The material sequenced was CD8+ T cells from cultured PBMCs, taken from culture after CMV antigen stimulation. The clonotype comes from a human donor in good health (CMV status not recorded). Some clones in this sample may be carry-over from other donors' samples. The J gene is TRBJ2-1, the V gene TRBV29-1, with unresolved D. CDR3 sequence reads: CSVDARAWFF. The CDR3, as DNA: TGCAGCGTTGACGCCAGAGCGTGGTTCTTC.